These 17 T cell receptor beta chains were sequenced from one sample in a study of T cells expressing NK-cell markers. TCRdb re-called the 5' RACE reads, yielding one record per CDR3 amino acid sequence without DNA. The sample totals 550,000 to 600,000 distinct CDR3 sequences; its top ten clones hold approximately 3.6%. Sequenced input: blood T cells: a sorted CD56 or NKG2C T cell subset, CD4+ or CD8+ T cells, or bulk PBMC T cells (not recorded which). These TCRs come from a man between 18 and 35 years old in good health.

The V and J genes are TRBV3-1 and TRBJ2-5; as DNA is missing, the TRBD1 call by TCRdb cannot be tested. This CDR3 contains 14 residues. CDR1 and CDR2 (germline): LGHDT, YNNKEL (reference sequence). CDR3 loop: CASTGTVSQETQYF.

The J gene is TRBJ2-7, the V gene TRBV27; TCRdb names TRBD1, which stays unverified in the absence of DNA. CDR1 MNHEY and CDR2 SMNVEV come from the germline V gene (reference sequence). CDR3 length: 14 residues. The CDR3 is CASSPGQASYEQYF.

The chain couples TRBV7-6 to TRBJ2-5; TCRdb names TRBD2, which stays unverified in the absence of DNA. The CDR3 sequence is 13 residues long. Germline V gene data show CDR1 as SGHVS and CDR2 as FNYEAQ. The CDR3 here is CASSLGAWETQYF.

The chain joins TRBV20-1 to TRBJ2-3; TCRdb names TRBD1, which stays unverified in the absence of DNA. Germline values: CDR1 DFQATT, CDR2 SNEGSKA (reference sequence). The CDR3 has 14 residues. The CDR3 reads CSAETEFSTDTQYF.

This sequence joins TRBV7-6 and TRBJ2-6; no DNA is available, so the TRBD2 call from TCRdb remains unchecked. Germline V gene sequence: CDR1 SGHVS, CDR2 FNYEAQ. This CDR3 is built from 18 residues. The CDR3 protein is CASSLSSGRFSGANVLTF.

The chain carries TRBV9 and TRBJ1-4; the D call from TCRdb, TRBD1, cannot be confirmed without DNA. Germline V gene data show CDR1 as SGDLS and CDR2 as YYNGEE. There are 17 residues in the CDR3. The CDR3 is CASSGGQGATTNEKLFF.

CDR3 region: CASSPSRLKDRGTEAFF. V usage is TRBV5-1 and J usage is TRBJ1-1. The CDR3 spans 17 residues. CDR1 SGHRS and CDR2 YFSETQ come from the germline V gene.

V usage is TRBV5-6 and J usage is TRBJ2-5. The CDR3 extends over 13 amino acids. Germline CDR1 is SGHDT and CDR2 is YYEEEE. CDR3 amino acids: CASRPSAGRSQYF.

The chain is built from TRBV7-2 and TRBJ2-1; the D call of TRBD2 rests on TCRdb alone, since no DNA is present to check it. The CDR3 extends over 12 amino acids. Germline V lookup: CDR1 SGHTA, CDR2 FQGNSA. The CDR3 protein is CASRPAVVEQFF.

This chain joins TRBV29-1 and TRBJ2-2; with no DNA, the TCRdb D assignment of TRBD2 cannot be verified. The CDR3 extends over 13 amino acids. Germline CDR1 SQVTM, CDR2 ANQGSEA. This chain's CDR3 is CSVQGPAAGELFF.

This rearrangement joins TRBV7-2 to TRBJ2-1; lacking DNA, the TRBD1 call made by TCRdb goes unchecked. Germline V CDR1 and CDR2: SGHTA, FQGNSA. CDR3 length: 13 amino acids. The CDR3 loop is CASTIGGGVEQFF.

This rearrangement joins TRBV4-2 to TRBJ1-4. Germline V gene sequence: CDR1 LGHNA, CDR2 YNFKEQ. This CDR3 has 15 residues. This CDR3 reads CASSLLGATNEKLFF.

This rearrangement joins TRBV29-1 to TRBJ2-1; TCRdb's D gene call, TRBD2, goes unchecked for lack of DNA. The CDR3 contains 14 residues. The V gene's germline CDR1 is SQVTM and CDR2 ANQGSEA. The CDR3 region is CSTAGPLSYNEQFF.

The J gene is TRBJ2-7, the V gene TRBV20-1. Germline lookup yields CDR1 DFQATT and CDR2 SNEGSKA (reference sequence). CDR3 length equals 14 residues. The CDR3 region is CSARDAQRIYEQYF.

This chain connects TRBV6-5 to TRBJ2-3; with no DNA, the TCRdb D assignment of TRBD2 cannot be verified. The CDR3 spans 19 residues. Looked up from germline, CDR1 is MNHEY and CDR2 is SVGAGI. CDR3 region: CASSYSYPSSGRRTDTQYF.

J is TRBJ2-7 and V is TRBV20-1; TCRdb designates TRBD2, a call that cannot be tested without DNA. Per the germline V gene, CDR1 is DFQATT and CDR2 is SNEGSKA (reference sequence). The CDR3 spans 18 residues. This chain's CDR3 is CSASPRYSGRAPSYEQYF.

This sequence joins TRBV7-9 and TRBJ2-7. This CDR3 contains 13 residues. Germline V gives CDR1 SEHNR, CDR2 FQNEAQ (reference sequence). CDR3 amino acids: CASSSGVSDEQYF.